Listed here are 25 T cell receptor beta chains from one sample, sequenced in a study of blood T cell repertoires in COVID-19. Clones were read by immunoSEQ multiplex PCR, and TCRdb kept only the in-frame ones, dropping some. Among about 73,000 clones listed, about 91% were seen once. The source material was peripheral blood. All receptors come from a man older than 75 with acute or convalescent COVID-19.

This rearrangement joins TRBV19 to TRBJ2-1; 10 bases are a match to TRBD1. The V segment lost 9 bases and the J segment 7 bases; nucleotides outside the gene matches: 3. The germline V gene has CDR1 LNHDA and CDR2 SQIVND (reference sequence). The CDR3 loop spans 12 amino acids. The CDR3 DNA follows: TGTGCCAGCCGGGACAGGGGTAATGAGCAGTTCTTC. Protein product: CASRDRGNEQFF.

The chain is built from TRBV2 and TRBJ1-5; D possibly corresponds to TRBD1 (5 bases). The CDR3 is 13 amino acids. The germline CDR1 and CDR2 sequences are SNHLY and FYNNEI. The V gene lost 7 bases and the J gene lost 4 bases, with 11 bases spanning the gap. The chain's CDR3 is CASKEGLNQPQHF. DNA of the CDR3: TGTGCCAGCAAAGAGGGACTTAATCAGCCCCAGCATTTT.

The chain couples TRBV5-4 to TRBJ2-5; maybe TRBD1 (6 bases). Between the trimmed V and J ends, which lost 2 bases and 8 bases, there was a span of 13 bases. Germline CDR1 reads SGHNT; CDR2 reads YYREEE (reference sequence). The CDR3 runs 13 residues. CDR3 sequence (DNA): TGTGCCAGCAGCTTCCGGGACACGGAAACCCAGTACTTC. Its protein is CASSFRDTETQYF.

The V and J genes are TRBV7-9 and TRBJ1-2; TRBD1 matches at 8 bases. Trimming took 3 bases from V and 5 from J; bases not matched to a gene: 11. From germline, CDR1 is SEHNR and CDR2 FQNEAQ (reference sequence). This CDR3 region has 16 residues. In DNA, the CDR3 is TGTGCCAGCAGCTTGCTTCCGGGACAGGCCCGATATGGCTACACCTTC. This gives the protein CASSLLPGQARYGYTF.

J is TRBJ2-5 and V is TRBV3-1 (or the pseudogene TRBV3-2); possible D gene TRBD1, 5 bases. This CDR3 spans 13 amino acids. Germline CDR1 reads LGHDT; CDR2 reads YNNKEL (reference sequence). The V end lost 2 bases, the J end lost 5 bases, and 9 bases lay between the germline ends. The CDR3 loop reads CASSQQGGETQYF. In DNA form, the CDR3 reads TGTGCCAGCAGCCAACAGGGTGGCGAGACCCAGTACTTC.

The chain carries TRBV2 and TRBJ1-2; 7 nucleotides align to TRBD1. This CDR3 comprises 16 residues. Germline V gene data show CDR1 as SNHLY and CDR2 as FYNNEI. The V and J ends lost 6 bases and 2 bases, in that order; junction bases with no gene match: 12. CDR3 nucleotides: TGTGCCAGCAGGGTGGCCCCAGGACAGGCGAACTATGGCTACACCTTC. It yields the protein CASRVAPGQANYGYTF.

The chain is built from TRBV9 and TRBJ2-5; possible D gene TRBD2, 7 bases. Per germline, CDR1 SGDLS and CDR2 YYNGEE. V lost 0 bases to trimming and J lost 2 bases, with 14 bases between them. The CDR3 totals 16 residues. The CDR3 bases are TGTGCCAGCAGCGTAGGGGGAGGGGGTTCACAAGAGACCCAGTACTTC. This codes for CASSVGGGGSQETQYF.

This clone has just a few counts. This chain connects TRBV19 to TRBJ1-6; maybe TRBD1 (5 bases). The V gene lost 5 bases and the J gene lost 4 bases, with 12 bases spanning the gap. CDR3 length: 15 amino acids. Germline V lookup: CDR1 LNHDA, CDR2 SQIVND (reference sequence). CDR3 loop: CASSQGGYYNSPLHF. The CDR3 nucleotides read TGTGCCAGTAGTCAGGGCGGCTATTATAATTCACCCCTCCACTTT.

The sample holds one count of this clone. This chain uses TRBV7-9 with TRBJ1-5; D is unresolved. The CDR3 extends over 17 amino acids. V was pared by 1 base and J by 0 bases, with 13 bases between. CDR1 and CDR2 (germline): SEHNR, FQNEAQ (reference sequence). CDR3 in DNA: TGTGCCAGCAGCTTAGGGGCGGGCCTGAATAGCAATCAGCCCCAGCATTTT. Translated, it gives CASSLGAGLNSNQPQHF. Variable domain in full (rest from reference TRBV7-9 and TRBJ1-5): DTGVSQNPRHKITKRGQNVTFRCDPISEHNRLYWYRQTLGQGPEFLTYFQNEAQLEKSRLLSDRFSAERPKGSFSTLEIQRTEQGDSAMYLCASSLGAGLNSNQPQHFGDGTRLSIL.

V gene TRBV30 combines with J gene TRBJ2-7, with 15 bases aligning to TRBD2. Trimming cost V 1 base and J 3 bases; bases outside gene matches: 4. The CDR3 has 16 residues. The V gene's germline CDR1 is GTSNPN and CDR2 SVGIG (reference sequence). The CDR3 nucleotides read TGTGCCTGGAGTGACTGGGGACTAGCGGGGGGCTACGAGCAGTACTTC. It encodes CAWSDWGLAGGYEQYF. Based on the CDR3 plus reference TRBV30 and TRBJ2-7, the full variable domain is SQTIHQWPATLVQPVGSPLSLECTVEGTSNPNLYWYRQAAGRGLQLLFYSVGIGQISSEVPQNLSASRPQDRQFILSSKKLLLSDSGFYLCAWSDWGLAGGYEQYFGPGTRLTVT.

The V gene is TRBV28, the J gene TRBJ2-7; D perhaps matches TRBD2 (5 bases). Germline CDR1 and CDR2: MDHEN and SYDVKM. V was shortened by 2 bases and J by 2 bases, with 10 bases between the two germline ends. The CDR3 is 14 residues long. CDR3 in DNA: TGTGCCAGCAGTTTAGAGGGTATTGCCTACGAGCAGTACTTC. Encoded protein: CASSLEGIAYEQYF.

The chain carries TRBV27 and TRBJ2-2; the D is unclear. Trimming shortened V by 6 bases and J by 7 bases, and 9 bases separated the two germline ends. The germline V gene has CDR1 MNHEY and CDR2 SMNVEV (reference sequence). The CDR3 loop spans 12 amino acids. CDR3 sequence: CASSPMSGELFF. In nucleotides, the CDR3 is TGTGCCAGCAGCCCAATGAGCGGGGAGCTGTTTTTT.

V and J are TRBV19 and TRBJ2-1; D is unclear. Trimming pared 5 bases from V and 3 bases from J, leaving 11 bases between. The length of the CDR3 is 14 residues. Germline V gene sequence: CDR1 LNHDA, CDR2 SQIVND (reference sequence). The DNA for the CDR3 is TGTGCCAGTAGTTCCCCGAGGAGCTACAATGAGCAGTTCTTC. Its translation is CASSSPRSYNEQFF.

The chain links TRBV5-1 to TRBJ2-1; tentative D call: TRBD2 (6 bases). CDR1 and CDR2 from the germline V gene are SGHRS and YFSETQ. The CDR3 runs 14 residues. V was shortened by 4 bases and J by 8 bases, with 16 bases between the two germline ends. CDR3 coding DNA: TGCGCCAGCAGCCGAGCAGGGACTTGGGATGAGCAGTTCTTC. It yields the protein CASSRAGTWDEQFF.

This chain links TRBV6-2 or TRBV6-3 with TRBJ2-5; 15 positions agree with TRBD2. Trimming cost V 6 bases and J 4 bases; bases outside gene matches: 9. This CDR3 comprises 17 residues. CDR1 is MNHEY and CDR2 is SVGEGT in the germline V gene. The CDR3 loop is CASSPGLAGGPGETQYF. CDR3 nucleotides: TGTGCCAGCAGCCCCGGACTAGCGGGGGGGCCTGGAGAGACCCAGTACTTC.

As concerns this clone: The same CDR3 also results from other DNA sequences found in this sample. DNA for the CDR3: TGCAGTGCTAGATCAGGGCACGAGCAGTACTTC. Translation gives CSARSGHEQYF. The rearrangement uses TRBV20-1 and TRBJ2-7, with D perhaps TRBD1 (5 bases). The CDR3 loop spans 11 amino acids. V was clipped by 2 bases and J by 5 bases, with 7 bases between them. Germline CDR1 is DFQATT and CDR2 is SNEGSKA (reference sequence).

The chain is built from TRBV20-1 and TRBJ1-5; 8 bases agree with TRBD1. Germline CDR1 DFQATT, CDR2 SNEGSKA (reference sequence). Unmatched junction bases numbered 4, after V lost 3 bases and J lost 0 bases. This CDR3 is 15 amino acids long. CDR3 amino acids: CSASQGANSNQPQHF. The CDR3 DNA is TGCAGTGCTAGTCAGGGGGCGAATAGCAATCAGCCCCAGCATTTT.

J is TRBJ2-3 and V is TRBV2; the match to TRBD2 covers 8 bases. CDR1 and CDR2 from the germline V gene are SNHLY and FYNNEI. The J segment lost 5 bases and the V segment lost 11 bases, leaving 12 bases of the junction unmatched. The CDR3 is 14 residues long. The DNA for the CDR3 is TGTGCCTCTTCCTGGGCTAGCGGGTTAGATACGCAGTATTTT. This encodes CASSWASGLDTQYF. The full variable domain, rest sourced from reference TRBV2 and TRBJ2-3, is EPEVTQTPSHQVTQMGQEVILRCVPISNHLYFYWYRQILGQKVEFLVSFYNNEISEKSEIFDDQFSVERPDGSNFTLKIRSTKLEDSAMYFCASSWASGLDTQYFGPGTRLTVL.

CDR3 in amino acids: CASSEAGLGGETQYF. Here the CDR3 DNA reads TGTGCCAGCAGTGAAGCCGGTTTGGGGGGAGAGACCCAGTACTTC. J is TRBJ2-5 and V is TRBV6-1; possible D gene TRBD2, 6 bases. Germline V gene data show CDR1 as MNHNS and CDR2 as SASEGT. With 0 bases removed from V and 4 bases from J, the gap between germline ends came to 12 bases. The length of the CDR3 is 15 residues.

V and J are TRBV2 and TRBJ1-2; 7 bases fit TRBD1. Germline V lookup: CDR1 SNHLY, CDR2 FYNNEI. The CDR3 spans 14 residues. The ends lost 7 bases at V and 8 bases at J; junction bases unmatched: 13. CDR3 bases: TGTGCCAGCACCGAGGAGGTAGGGGGCGGAGGCTACACCTTC. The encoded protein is CASTEEVGGGGYTF.

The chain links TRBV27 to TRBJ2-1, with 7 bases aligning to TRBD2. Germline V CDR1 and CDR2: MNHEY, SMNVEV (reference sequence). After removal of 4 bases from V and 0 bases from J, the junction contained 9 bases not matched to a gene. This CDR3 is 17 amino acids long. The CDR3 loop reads CASSSILALSSYNEQFF. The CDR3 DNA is TGTGCCAGCAGTTCGATACTAGCGCTAAGCTCCTACAATGAGCAGTTCTTC.

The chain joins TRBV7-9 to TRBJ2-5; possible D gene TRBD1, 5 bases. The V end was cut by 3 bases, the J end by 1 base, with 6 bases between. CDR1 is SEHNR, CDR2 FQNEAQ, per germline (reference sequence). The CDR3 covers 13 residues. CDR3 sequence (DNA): TGTGCCAGCAGCTTGGACATCCAAGAGACCCAGTACTTC. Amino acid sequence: CASSLDIQETQYF.

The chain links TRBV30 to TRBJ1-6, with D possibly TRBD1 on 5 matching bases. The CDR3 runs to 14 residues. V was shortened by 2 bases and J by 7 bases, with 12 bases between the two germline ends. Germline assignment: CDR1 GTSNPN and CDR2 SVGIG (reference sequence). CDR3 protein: CAWSWQGLNSPLHF. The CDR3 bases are TGTGCCTGGAGTTGGCAGGGCCTGAATTCACCCCTCCACTTT. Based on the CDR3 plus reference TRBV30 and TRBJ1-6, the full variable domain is SQTIHQWPATLVQPVGSPLSLECTVEGTSNPNLYWYRQAAGRGLQLLFYSVGIGQISSEVPQNLSASRPQDRQFILSSKKLLLSDSGFYLCAWSWQGLNSPLHFGNGTRLTVT.

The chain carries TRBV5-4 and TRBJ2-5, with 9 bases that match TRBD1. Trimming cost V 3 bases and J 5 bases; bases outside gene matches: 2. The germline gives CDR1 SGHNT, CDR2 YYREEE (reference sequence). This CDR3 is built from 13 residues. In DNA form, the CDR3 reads TGTGCCAGCAGCTACGACAGGGGGGAGACCCAGTACTTC. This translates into CASSYDRGETQYF.

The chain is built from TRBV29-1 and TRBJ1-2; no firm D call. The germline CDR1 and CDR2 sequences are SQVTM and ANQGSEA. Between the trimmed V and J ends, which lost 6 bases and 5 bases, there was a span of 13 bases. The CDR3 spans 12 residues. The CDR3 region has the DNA TGCAGCGTCCTCGGGCGGGGTTATGGCTACACCTTC. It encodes CSVLGRGYGYTF.